This passage covers 7 T cell receptor beta chains from one sample sequenced in a study of T-cell reconstitution after alpha-beta-depleted transplantation in children. Preparation of the TCRbeta library used unique molecular identifiers. Using its own MiXCR run on the PCR reads, TCRdb lists one record per CDR3 protein. The repertoire holds 150,000 to 200,000 distinct CDR3 sequences, with over 8.5% as singletons. The material sequenced was PBMCs, taken before TCRalphabeta/CD19-depleted stem cell transplant. The receptors come from a boy younger than 10 with acute myeloid leukemia, due to receive a stem cell transplant.

This clonotype was counted many times. V and J are TRBV20-1 and TRBJ1-6; D remains unclear. Trimming took off 3 bases at V and 0 bases at J, with 6 bases between the two ends. Germline V CDR1 and CDR2: DFQATT, SNEGSKA (reference sequence). There are 14 residues in the CDR3. The CDR3 DNA is TGCAGTGCTAGGCAGAGCTCCTATAATTCACCCCTCCACTTT. This sequence encodes CSARQSSYNSPLHF.

Ten or more counts support this clonotype. The rearrangement links TRBV20-1 to TRBJ2-1; 8 nucleotides agree with TRBD2. The J segment lost 10 bases and the V segment lost 4 bases, leaving 12 bases of the junction unmatched. The CDR3 has 14 amino acids. Germline loops: CDR1 DFQATT, CDR2 SNEGSKA (reference sequence). The CDR3 loop reads CSAKTGLASLEQFF. DNA of the CDR3: TGCAGTGCTAAAACCGGACTAGCTAGTCTAGAGCAGTTCTTC.

This clonotype was detected many times. This chain links TRBV20-1 with TRBJ2-1, with 8 bases matching TRBD2. The CDR3 length is 14 residues. Germline V gives CDR1 DFQATT, CDR2 SNEGSKA (reference sequence). V lost 4 bases to trimming and J lost 3 bases; unmatched junction nucleotides: 5. As DNA, the CDR3 is TGCAGTGCTAAAGGACTAGCTGACTACAATGAGCAGTTCTTC. It specifies CSAKGLADYNEQFF.

This clonotype was detected many times. This chain joins TRBV5-4 and TRBJ2-5; possibly TRBD2 for D (6 bases). The CDR3 totals 14 residues. The V end lost 1 base, the J end lost 1 base, and 8 bases lay between the germline ends. From germline, CDR1 is SGHNT and CDR2 YYREEE (reference sequence). The CDR3 protein is CASSLISGQETQYF. CDR3 in DNA: TGTGCCAGCAGCTTGATTAGCGGCCAAGAGACCCAGTACTTC.

This clonotype appeared many times. In DNA, the CDR3 is TGTGCCAGCAGTTTAAGGGACGTCCAGATCTCCTACAATGAGCAGTTCTTC. Translation: CASSLRDVQISYNEQFF. The J gene is TRBJ2-1, the V gene TRBV7-9; TRBD1 or TRBD2 may be the D gene (5 bases each). This CDR3 contains 17 residues. Looked up from germline, CDR1 is SEHNR and CDR2 is FQNEAQ (reference sequence). Trimming cost V 6 bases and J 0 bases, with 18 bases left between them. The variable domain in full, completed from reference TRBV7-9 and TRBJ2-1, reads DTGVSQNPRHKITKRGQNVTFRCDPISEHNRLYWYRQTLGQGPEFLTYFQNEAQLEKSRLLSDRFSAERPKGSFSTLEIQRTEQGDSAMYLCASSLRDVQISYNEQFFGPGTRLTVL.

This clonotype was picked up many times. The J gene is TRBJ1-3, the V gene TRBV20-1; TRBD1 might be the D (6 bases). The CDR3 is 14 residues long. CDR1 DFQATT and CDR2 SNEGSKA come from the germline V gene (reference sequence). Trimming shortened V by 3 bases and J by 2 bases, and 11 bases separated the two germline ends. DNA of the CDR3: TGCAGTGCTAGTCGTCCAGGGGCTGGAAACACCATATATTTT. As protein: CSASRPGAGNTIYF.

This clonotype was seen at least ten times. The gene calls are TRBV28 and TRBJ1-6, with a weak D call TRBD1 (6 bases). CDR1 is MDHEN and CDR2 is SYDVKM in the germline V gene. V was pared by 2 bases and J by 2 bases, with 10 bases between. This CDR3 is 16 amino acids long. CDR3 residues: CASSLRGGTYNSPLHF. The CDR3 DNA follows: TGTGCCAGCAGTTTACGCGGGGGCACCTATAATTCACCCCTCCACTTT.